This is a list of T cell receptor beta chains from one sample in a study of shared T cell receptors in the human thymus. Data came from immunoSEQ multiplex PCR; TCRdb stores just in-frame clones and leaves some out. The sample consists of over 450,000 clones, 75% to 85% of them appearing once. Separately, the same data were catalogued under a study of human thymus T cells.

Sequenced: thymocytes. These receptors originate from a boy less than two years old with a congenital heart defect. The CDR3 runs from the conserved cysteine through the conserved F or W. A D gene is named only where the DNA matches it firmly. Some rows have no size entry. The others give once, few or many, or a class for an expanded clone.

v_call	d_call	clone_size	j_call	cdr3_aa	cdr3_nt
TRBV7-2	.	.	TRBJ1-3	CASSPRTGGVVTIYF	TGTGCCAGCAGCCCACGGACCGGAGGGGTGGTCACCATATATTTT
TRBV5-1	.	.	TRBJ1-4	CASSLHGVGNEKLFF	TGCGCCAGCAGCTTGCACGGGGTGGGTAATGAAAAACTGTTTTTT
TRBV19	TRBD1	.	TRBJ1-1	CASSPSDRAATEAFF	TGTGCCAGTAGTCCTTCGGACAGGGCGGCCACTGAAGCTTTCTTT
TRBV4-3	TRBD2	.	TRBJ2-1	CASSQLQGTSGKISYNEQFF	TGCGCCAGCAGCCAACTTCAGGGGACTAGCGGGAAAATCTCCTACAATGAGCAGTTCTTC
TRBV14	TRBD1	.	TRBJ2-7	CASSQLGQRSKYEQYF	TGTGCCAGCAGCCAACTGGGACAGAGGTCTAAGTACGAGCAGTACTTC
TRBV7-2	TRBD2	once	TRBJ2-7	CASSFGLAVSYEQYF	TGTGCCAGCAGCTTTGGGCTAGCGGTCTCCTACGAGCAGTACTTC
TRBV5-4	.	few	TRBJ2-7	CASSPQTRAEQYF	TGTGCCAGCAGCCCCCAAACTAGGGCCGAGCAGTACTTC
TRBV19	.	.	TRBJ1-2	CASRCRERSYGYTF	TGTGCCAGTAGATGTAGAGAGAGAAGCTATGGCTACACCTTC
TRBV11-2	.	.	TRBJ2-1	CASSLLAAEDYNEQFF	TGTGCCAGCAGCTTACTGGCGGCCGAGGACTACAATGAGCAGTTCTTC
TRBV11-1	TRBD2	few	TRBJ2-1	CASSRTSGRYGEQFF	TGTGCCAGCAGCCGGACTAGCGGGAGGTACGGTGAGCAGTTCTTC
TRBV30	TRBD2	few	TRBJ2-4	CAWSTPSLAGGEGTKNIQYF	TGTGCCTGGAGTACCCCCTCCCTAGCGGGAGGGGAGGGGACCAAAAACATTCAGTACTTC
TRBV6-6	.	.	TRBJ1-2	CASDSGGVYGYTF	TGTGCCAGCGACTCGGGGGGCGTCTATGGCTACACCTTC
TRBV11-3	TRBD1	.	TRBJ1-4	CASSLDRGDEKLFF	TGTGCCAGCAGCTTAGACAGGGGGGATGAAAAACTGTTTTTT
TRBV7-2	.	.	TRBJ2-7	CASSPSAAGDAEQYF	TGTGCCAGCAGCCCAAGTGCGGCAGGGGATGCCGAGCAGTACTTC
TRBV7-2	TRBD1	.	TRBJ1-4	CASSSGQFATNEKLFF	TGTGCCAGCAGCTCGGGACAGTTTGCAACTAATGAAAAACTGTTTTTT
TRBV4-1	.	.	TRBJ2-3	CASSQSSRGTQYF	TGCGCCAGCAGCCAAAGTTCTAGGGGTACGCAGTATTTT
TRBV27	TRBD2	.	TRBJ2-1	CASSKREGPYNEQFF	TGTGCCAGTAGCAAGCGGGAGGGCCCCTACAATGAGCAGTTCTTC
TRBV7-2	.	.	TRBJ2-5	CASSLARGTQYF	TGTGCCAGCAGCTTAGCCCGCGGGACCCAGTACTTC